This T cell receptor beta chain came from a study of molecular identifiers for immune sequencing clone quantification. With listed TCR primers and previously described methods, bulk TCR libraries were prepared. TCRdb ran MiXCR on the PCR reads and lists one entry per CDR3 protein. In the table there are 300,000 to 400,000 distinct CDR3 sequences, roughly 24% of which are singletons. The germline V gene encodes CDR1 SEHNR and CDR2 FQNEAQ (reference sequence). V was shortened by 1 base and J by 6 bases, with 10 bases between the two germline ends. The CDR3 contains 14 residues. V and J are TRBV7-9 and TRBJ2-1; D might be TRBD1 (5 bases). Sequenced sample: naive CD8+ T cells from blood, with Jurkat cell RNA spiked in. Described subset: FACS-sorted CD8+CD4-CCR7+CD45RA+ naive T cells. The TCR comes from a human donor in good health. Some libraries in this study had Jurkat cell RNA spiked in. CDR3 coding DNA: TGTGCCAGCAGCTTAGGGGCAAGGGGCAATGAGCAGTTCTTC. This encodes CASSLGARGNEQFF.